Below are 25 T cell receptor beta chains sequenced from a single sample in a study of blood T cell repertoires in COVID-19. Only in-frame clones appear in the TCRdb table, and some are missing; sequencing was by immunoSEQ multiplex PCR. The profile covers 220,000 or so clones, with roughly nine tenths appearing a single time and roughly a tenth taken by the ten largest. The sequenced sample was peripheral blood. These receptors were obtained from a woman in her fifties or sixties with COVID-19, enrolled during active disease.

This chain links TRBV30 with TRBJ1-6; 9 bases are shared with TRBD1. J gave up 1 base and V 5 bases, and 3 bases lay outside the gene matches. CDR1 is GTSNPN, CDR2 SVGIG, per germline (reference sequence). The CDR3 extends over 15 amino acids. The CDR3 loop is CAWGGQGSYNSPLHF. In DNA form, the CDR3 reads TGTGCCTGGGGTGGACAGGGGTCCTATAATTCACCCCTCCACTTT.

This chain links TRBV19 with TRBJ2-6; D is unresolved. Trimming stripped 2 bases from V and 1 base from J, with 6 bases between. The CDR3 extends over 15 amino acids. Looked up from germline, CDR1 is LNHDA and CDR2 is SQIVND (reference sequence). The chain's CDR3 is CASSIQESGANVLTF. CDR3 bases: TGTGCCAGTAGTATACAGGAATCTGGGGCCAACGTCCTGACTTTC. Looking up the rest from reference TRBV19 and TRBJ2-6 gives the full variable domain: DGGITQSPKYLFRKEGQNVTLSCEQNLNHDAMYWYRQDPGQGLRLIYYSQIVNDFQKGDIAEGYSVSREKKESFPLTVTSAQKNPTAFYLCASSIQESGANVLTFGAGSRLTVL.

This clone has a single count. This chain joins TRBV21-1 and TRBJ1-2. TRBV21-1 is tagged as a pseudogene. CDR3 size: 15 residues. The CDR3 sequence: CASSKGRPDDCGYTF. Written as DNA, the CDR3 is TGTGCCAGCAGCAAAGGGAGGCCTGACGACTGCGGCTACACCTTC.

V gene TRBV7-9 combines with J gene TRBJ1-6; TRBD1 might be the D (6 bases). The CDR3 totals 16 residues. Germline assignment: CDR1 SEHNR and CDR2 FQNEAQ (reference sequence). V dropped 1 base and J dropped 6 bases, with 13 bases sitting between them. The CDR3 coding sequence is TGTGCCAGCAGCTTAGAGACAGGCCCTTCTAATTCACCCCTCCACTTT. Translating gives CASSLETGPSNSPLHF.

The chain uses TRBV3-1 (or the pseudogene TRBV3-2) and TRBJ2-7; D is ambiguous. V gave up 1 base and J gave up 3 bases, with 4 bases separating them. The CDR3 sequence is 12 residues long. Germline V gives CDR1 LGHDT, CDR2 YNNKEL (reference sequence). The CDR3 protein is CASSQADYEQYF. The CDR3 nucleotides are TGTGCCAGCAGCCAAGCAGACTACGAGCAGTACTTC.

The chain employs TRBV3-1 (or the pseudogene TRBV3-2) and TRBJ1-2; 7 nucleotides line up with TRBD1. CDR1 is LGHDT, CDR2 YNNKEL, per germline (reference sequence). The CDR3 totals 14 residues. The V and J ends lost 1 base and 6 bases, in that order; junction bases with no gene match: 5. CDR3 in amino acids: CASSQVGGGHGYTF. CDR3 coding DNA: TGTGCCAGCAGCCAAGTCGGAGGGGGCCATGGCTACACCTTC.

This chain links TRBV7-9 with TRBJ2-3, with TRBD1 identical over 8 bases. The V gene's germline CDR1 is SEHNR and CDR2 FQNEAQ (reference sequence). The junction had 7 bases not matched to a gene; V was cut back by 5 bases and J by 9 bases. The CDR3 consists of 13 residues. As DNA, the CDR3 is TGTGCCAGCAGCCCCTACAGGGGGTGGACGCAGTATTTT. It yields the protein CASSPYRGWTQYF.

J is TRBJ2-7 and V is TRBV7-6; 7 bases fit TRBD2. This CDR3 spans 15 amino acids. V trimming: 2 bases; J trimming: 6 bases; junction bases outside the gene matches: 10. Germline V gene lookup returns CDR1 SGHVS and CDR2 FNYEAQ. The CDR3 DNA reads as TGTGCCAGCAGCTTATCGGGGGGTCCTGGGGGCGAGCAGTACGTC. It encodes CASSLSGGPGGEQYV.

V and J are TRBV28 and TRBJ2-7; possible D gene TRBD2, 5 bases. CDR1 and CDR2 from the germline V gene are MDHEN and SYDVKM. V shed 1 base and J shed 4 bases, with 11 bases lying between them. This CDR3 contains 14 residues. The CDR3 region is CASSLSDGKYEQYF. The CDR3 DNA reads TGTGCCAGCAGTTTATCCGACGGGAAATACGAGCAGTACTTC.

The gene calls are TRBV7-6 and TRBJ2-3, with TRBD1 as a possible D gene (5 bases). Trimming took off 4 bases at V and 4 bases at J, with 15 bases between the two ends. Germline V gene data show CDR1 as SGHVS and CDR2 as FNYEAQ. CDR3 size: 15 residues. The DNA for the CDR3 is TGTGCCAGCAGCTCCCAAATAGGGGCTGCAGATACGCAGTATTTT. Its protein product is CASSSQIGAADTQYF. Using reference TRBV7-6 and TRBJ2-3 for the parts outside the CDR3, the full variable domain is GAGVSQSPRYKVTKRGQDVALRCDPISGHVSLYWYRQALGQGPEFLTYFNYEAQQDKSGLPNDRFSAERPEGSISTLTIQRTEQRDSAMYRCASSSQIGAADTQYFGPGTRLTVL.

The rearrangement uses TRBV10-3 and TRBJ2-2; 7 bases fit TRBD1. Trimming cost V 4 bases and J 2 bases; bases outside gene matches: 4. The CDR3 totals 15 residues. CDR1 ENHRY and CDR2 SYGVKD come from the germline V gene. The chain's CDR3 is CAISGRDSNTGELFF. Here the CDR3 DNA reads TGTGCCATCAGTGGACGGGACAGCAACACCGGGGAGCTGTTTTTT.

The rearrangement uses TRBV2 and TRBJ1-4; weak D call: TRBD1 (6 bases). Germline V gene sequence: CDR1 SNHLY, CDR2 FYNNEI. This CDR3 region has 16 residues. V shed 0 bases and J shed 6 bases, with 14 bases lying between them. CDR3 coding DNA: TGTGCCAGCAGTGAAGCGTGGGGGCTGAGAGATGAAAAACTGTTTTTT. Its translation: CASSEAWGLRDEKLFF.

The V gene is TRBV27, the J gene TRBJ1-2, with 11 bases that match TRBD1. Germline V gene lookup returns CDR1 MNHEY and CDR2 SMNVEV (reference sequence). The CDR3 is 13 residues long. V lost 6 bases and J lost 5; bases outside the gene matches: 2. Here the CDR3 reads CASRGTGGYGYTF. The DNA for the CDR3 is TGTGCCAGCAGGGGGACAGGGGGATATGGCTACACCTTC.

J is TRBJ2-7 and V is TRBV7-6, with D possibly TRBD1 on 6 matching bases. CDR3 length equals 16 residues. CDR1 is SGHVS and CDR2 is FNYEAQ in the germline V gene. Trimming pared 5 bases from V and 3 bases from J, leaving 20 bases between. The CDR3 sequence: CASSPSDSPDFYEQYV. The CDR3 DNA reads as TGTGCCAGCAGCCCCTCGGACAGCCCCGACTTCTACGAGCAGTACGTC.

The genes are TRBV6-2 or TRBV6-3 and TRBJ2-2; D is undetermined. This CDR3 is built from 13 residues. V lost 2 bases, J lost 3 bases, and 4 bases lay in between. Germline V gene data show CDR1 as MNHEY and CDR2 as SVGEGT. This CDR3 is CASSYPYTGELFF. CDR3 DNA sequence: TGTGCCAGCAGTTACCCCTACACCGGGGAGCTGTTTTTT.

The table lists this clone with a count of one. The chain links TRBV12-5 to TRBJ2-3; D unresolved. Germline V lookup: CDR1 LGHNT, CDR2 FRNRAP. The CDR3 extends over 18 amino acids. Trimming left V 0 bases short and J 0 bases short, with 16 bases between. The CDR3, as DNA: TGTGCTAGTGGTTTGGTACCAGGCAGTTCTTCTAGCACAGATACGCAGTATTTT. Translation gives CASGLVPGSSSSTDTQYF. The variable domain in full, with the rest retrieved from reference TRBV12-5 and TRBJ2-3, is DARVTQTPRHKVTEMGQEVTMRCQPILGHNTVFWYRQTMMQGLELLAYFRNRAPLDDSGMPKDRFSAEMPDATLATLKIQPSEPRDSAVYFCASGLVPGSSSSTDTQYFGPGTRLTVL.

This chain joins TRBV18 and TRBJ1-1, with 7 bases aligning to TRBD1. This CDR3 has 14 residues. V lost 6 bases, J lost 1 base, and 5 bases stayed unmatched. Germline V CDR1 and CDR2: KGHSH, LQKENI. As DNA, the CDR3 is TGTGCCAGCTCCTTGGACAGGCGGAACACTGAAGCTTTCTTT. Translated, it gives CASSLDRRNTEAFF.

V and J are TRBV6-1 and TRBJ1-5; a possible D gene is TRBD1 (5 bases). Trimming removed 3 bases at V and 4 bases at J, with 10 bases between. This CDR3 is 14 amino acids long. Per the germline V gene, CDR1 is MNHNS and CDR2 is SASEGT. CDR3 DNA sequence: TGTGCCAGCAGTGAGAACGGGGGAAATCAGCCCCAGCATTTT. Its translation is CASSENGGNQPQHF.

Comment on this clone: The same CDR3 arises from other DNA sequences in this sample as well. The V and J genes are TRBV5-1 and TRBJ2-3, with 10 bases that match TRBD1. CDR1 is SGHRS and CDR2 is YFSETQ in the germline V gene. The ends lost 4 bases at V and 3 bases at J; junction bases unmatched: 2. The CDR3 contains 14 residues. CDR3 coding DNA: TGCGCCAGCAGCCGGGACAGGGGAACAGATACGCAGTATTTT. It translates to CASSRDRGTDTQYF.

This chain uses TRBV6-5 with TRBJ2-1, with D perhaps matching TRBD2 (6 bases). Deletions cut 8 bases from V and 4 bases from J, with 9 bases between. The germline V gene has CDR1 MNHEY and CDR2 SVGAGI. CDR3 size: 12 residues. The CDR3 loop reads CASLASYNEQFF. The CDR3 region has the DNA TGTGCCAGCCTAGCGTCGTACAATGAGCAGTTCTTC.

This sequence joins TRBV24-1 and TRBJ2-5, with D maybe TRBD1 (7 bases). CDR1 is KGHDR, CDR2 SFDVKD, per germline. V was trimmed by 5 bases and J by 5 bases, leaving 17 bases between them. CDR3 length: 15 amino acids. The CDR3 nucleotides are TGTGCCACCAGTGCGGAGGGGGCGAGGTGGGAGACCCAGTACTTC. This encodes CATSAEGARWETQYF.

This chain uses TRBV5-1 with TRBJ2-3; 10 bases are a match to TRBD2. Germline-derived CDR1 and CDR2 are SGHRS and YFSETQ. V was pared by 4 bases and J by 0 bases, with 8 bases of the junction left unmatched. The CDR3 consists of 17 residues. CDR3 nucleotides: TGCGCCAGCAGCCCCGGACGGGGACTAGCGAGCACAGATACGCAGTATTTT. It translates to CASSPGRGLASTDTQYF.

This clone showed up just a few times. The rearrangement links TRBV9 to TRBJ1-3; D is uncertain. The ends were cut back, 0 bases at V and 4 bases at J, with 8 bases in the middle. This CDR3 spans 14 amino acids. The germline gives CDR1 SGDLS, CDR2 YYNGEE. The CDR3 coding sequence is TGTGCCAGCAGCGTAGTGCCACAGGGAAACACCATATATTTT. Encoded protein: CASSVVPQGNTIYF.

CDR3 in amino acids: CASSPWRTVRAEQYF. CDR3 nucleotides: TGTGCCAGCAGCCCCTGGAGGACGGTAAGGGCCGAGCAGTACTTC. The chain joins TRBV5-8 to TRBJ2-7; maybe TRBD2 (5 bases). CDR1 is SGHTS, CDR2 YDEGEE, per germline. The CDR3 covers 15 residues. Deletions cut 4 bases from V and 6 bases from J, with 20 bases between.

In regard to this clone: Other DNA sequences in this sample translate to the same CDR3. The CDR3 here is CASSGGHSGNTIYF. The CDR3 nucleotides are TGTGCCAGCAGCGGCGGACACTCTGGAAACACCATATATTTT. The chain joins TRBV5-6 to TRBJ1-3; maybe TRBD1 (5 bases). The CDR3 sequence is 14 residues long. V was shortened by 4 bases and J by 0 bases, with 8 bases between the two germline ends. Germline V CDR1 and CDR2: SGHDT, YYEEEE.